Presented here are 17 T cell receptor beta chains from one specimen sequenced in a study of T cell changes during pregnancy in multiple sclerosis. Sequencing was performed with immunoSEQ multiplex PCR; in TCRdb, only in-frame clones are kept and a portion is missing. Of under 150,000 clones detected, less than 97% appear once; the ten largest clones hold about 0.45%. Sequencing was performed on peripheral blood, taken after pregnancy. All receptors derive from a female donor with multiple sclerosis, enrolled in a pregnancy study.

CDR3 coding DNA: TGCGCCAGCAGCCAGGACAGGGTGATCGATGGCTACACCTTC. Protein sequence: CASSQDRVIDGYTF. The genes are TRBV4-1 and TRBJ1-2; the match to TRBD1 covers 8 bases. The CDR3 totals 14 residues. From germline, CDR1 is MGHRA and CDR2 YSYEKL. The V and J ends lost 3 bases and 6 bases, in that order; junction bases with no gene match: 6.

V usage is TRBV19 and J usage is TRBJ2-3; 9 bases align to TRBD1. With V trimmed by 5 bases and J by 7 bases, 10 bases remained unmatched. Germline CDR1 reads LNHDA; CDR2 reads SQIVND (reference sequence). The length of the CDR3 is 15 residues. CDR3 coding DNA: TGTGCCAGTAGTGCAGACAGGGGGAATGATCATACGCAGTATTTT. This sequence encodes CASSADRGNDHTQYF. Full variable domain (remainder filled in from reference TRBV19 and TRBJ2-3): DGGITQSPKYLFRKEGQNVTLSCEQNLNHDAMYWYRQDPGQGLRLIYYSQIVNDFQKGDIAEGYSVSREKKESFPLTVTSAQKNPTAFYLCASSADRGNDHTQYFGPGTRLTVL.

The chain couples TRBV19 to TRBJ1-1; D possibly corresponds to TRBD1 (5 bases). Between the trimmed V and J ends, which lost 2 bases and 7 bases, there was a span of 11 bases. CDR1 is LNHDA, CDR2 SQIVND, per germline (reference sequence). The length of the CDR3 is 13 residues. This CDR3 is CASSISRVGEAFF. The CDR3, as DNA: TGTGCCAGTAGTATAAGCAGGGTTGGTGAAGCTTTCTTT.

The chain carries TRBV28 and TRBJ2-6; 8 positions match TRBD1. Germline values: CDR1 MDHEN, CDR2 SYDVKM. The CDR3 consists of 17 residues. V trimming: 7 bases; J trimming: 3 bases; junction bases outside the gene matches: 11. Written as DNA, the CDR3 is TGTGCCAGCAAACCCGGACAGGGAAGTGTTGGGGCCAACGTCCTGACTTTC. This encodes CASKPGQGSVGANVLTF.

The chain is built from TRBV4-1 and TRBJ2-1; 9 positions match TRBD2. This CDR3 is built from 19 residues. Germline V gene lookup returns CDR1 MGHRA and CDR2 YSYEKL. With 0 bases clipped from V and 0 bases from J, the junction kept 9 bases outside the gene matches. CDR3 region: CASSQEPSGAASSYNEQFF. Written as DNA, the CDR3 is TGCGCCAGCAGCCAAGAGCCTAGCGGGGCGGCCAGCTCCTACAATGAGCAGTTCTTC.

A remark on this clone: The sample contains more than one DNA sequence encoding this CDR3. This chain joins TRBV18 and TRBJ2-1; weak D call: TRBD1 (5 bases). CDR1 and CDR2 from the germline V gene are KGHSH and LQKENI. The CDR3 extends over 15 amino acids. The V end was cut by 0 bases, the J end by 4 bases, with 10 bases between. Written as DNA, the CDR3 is TGTGCCAGCTCACCACCGGGGCAGGGTTACAATGAGCAGTTCTTC. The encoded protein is CASSPPGQGYNEQFF.

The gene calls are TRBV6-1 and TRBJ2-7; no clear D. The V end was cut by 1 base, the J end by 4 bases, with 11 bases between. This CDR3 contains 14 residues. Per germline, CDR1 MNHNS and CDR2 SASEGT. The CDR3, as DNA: TGTGCCAGCAGTGAAGGGCCTAGAAGTTACGAGCAGTACTTC. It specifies CASSEGPRSYEQYF.

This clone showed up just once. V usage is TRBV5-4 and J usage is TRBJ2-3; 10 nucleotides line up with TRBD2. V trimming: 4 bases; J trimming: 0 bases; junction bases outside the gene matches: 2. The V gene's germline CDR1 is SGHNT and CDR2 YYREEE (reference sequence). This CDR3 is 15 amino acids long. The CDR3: CASSRTSGSTDTQYF. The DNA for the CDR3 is TGTGCCAGCAGCCGGACTAGCGGTAGCACAGATACGCAGTATTTT.

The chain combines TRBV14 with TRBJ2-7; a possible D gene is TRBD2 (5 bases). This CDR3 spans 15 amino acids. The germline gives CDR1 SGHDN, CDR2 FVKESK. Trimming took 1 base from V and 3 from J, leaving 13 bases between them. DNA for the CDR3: TGTGCCAGCAGCCAAGGAGAGGGCATTTACTACGAGCAGTACTTC. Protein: CASSQGEGIYYEQYF.

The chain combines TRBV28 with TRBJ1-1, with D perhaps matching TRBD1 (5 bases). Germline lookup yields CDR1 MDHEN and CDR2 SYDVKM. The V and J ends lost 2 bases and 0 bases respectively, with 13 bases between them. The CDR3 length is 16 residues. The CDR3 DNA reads TGTGCCAGCAGTTTAGTAACTCAGGGTTTGAACACTGAAGCTTTCTTT. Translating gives CASSLVTQGLNTEAFF.

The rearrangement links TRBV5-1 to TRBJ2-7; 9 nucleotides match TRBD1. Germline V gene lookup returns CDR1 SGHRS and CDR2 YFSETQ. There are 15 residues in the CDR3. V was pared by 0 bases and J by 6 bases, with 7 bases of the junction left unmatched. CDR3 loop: CASSLEGQGFSEQYF. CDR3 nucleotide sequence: TGCGCCAGCAGCTTGGAGGGACAGGGTTTTTCCGAGCAGTACTTC.

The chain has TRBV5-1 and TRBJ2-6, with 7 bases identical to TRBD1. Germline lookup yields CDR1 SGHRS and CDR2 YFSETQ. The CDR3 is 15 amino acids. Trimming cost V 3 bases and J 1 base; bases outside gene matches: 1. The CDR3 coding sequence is TGCGCCAGCAGCTCGACAGGGTCTGGGGCCAACGTCCTGACTTTC. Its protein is CASSSTGSGANVLTF.

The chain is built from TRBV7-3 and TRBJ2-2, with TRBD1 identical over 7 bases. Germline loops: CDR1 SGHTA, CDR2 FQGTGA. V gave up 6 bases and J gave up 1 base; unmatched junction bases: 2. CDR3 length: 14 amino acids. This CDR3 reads CASSRTGNTGELFF. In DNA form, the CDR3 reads TGTGCCAGCAGTCGGACAGGGAACACCGGGGAGCTGTTTTTT.

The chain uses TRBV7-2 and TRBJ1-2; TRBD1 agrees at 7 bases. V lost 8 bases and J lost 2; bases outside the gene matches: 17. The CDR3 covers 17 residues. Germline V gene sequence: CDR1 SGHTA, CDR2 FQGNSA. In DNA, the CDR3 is TGTGCCAGCCACGGGCGAGACGGGACAGTAAGAAACTATGGCTACACCTTC. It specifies CASHGRDGTVRNYGYTF.

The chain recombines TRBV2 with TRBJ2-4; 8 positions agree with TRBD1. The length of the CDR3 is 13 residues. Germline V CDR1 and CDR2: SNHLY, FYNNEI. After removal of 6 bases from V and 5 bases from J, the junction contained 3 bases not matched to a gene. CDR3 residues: CASRGTGQNIQYF. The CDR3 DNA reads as TGTGCCAGCAGGGGGACAGGCCAAAACATTCAGTACTTC.

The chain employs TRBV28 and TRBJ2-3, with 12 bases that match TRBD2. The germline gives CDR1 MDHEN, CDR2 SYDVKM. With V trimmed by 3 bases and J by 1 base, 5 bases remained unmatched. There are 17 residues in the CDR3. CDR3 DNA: TGTGCCAGCAGTTTGCTAGCGGGAGGGCATGGCACAGATACGCAGTATTTT. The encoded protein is CASSLLAGGHGTDTQYF.

CDR3 coding DNA: TGTGCCAGCCTTCGACGGACTAGCGGGAAATACAATGAGCAGTTCTTC. As protein: CASLRRTSGKYNEQFF. The chain carries TRBV28 and TRBJ2-1, with TRBD2 matching over 12 bases. Germline CDR1 and CDR2: MDHEN and SYDVKM. V gave up 8 bases and J gave up 4 bases; unmatched junction bases: 9. This CDR3 has 16 residues.